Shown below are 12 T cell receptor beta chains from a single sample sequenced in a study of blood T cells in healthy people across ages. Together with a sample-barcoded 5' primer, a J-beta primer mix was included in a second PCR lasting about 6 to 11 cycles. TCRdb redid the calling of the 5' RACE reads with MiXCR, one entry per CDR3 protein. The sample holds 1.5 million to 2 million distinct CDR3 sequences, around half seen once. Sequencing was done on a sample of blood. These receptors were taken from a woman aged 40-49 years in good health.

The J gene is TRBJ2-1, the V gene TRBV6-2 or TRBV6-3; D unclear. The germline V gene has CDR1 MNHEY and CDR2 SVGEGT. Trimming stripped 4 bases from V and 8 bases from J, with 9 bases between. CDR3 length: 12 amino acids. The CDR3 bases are TGTGCCAGCAGTTCGACAATTCATGAGCAGTTCTTC. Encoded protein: CASSSTIHEQFF.

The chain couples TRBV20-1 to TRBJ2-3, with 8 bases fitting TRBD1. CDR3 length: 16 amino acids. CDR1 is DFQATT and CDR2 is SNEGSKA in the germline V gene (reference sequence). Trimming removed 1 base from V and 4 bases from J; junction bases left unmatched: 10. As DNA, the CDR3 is TGCAGTGCTAGAGCCCGGGCTCCAGGGGGCGCAGATACGCAGTATTTT. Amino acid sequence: CSARARAPGGADTQYF.

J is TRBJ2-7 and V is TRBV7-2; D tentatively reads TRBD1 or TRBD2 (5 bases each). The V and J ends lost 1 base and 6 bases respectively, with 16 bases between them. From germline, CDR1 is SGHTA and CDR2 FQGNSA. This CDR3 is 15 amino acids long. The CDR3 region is CASSLVSGRLSEQYF. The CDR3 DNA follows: TGTGCCAGCAGCTTAGTTTCAGGGAGACTTAGCGAGCAGTACTTC.

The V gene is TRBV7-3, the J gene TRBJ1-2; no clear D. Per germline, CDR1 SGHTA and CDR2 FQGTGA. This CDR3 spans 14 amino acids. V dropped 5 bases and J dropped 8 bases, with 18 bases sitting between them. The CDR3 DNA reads TGTGCCAGCAGCCGGCCGGCCAGCCCTAAGGGCTACACCTTC. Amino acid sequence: CASSRPASPKGYTF.

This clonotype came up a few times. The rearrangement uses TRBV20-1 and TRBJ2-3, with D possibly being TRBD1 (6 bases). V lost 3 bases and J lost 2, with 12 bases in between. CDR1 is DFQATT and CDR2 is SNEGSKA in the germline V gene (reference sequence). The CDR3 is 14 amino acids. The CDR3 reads CSASPGQSTDTQYF. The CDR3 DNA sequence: TGCAGTGCTAGCCCCGGACAGTCCACAGATACGCAGTATTTT.

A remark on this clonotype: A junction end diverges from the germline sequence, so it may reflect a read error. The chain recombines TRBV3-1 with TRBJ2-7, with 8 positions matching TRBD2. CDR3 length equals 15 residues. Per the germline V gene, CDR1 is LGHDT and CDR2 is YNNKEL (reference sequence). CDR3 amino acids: CASGHTSGLSYEQYF. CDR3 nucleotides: TGTGCCAGCGGCCACACTAGCGGCCTCTCCTACGAGCAGTACTTC.

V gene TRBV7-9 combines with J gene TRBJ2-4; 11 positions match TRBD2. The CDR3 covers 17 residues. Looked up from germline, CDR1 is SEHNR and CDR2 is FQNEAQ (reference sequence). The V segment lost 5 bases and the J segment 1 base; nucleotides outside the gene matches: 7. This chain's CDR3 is CASSPVAGGLAKNIQYF. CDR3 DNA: TGTGCCAGCAGCCCCGTAGCGGGAGGGCTCGCCAAAAACATTCAGTACTTC.

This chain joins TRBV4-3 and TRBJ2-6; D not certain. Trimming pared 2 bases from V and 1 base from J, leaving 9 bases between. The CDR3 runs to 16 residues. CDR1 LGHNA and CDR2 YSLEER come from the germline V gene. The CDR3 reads CASSQTFHSGANVLTF. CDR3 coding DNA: TGCGCCAGCAGCCAAACCTTCCATTCTGGGGCCAACGTCCTGACTTTC.

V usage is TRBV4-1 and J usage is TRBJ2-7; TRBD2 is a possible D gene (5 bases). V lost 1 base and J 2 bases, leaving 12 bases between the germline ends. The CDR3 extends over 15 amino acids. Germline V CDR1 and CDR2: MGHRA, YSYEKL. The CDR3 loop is CASSQVHGIPYEQYF. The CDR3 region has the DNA TGCGCCAGCAGCCAAGTACACGGGATCCCCTACGAGCAGTACTTC.

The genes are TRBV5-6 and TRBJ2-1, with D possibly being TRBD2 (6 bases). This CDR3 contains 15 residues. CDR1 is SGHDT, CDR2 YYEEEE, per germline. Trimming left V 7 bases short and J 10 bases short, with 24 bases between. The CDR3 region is CASGLYGTIAGEQFF. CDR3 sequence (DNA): TGTGCCAGCGGATTATACGGGACCATTGCGGGGGAGCAGTTCTTC.

As DNA, the CDR3 is TGTGCCACCGGGGGACAGGACTACAATGAGCAGTTCTTC. Translated, it gives CATGGQDYNEQFF. The chain is built from TRBV24-1 and TRBJ2-1; 8 bases agree with TRBD1. J lost 3 bases, V lost 9 bases, and 3 bases had no gene match. Per the germline V gene, CDR1 is KGHDR and CDR2 is SFDVKD. The CDR3 consists of 13 residues.

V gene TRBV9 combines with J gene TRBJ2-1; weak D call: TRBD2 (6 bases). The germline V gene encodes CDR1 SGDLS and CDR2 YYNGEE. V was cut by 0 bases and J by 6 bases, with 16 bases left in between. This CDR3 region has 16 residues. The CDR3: CASSVGPAGSSNEQFF. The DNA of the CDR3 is TGTGCCAGCAGCGTAGGCCCGGCGGGGTCTTCCAATGAGCAGTTCTTC.